This T cell receptor beta chain was captured by sequencing in a study of CD8 T cells in ankylosing spondylitis. MiXCR, applied by TCRdb to the 5' RACE reads, yields one record per CDR3 protein. The table has around 75,000 distinct CDR3 sequences, about 5.4% seen once. Germline loops: CDR1 PRHDT, CDR2 FYEKMQ (reference sequence). The CDR3 runs 20 residues. V dropped 1 base and J dropped 0 bases, with 22 bases sitting between them. The study's findings and limits: Disease-linked clones were reportedly significantly enriched in matched ankylosing spondylitis synovial fluid. One TCR beta motif, made up of fewer than 10 highly homologous variants, appeared characteristic of ankylosing spondylitis blood.

This clonotype was picked up many times. Its cognate antigen is unknown. The gene calls are TRBV13 and TRBJ1-3; no firm D call. The clonotype was recovered from a male donor with ankylosing spondylitis or in good health (not recorded which). Sequencing was done on a sample of blood, either unsorted or a sorted T cell fraction (not recorded which). CDR3 amino acids: CASSLVFARLGDNSGNTIYF. In DNA, the CDR3 is TGTGCCAGCAGCTTAGTATTCGCCCGGCTGGGAGACAACTCTGGAAACACCATATATTTT.